Only a few counts were recorded for the clone carrying this T cell receptor (beta chain). As yet, its antigen is unknown. It was CD45RO-negative cells, positively selected for CCR7, that made up naive CD8 cells, with terminally differentiated effector memory CD45RA+ cells excluded. Participating donors were healthy, HIV-negative adults free of recent acute infections or vaccinations. The sample originates from a study of shared clonotypes between healthy human individuals. Regarding the study as a whole: Rarefaction showed sorted-subset sequencing was incomplete despite large depth.

Sequencing used immunoSEQ multiplex PCR; TCRdb keeps in-frame clones, though not all of them. The sample has around 2.1 million clones, 85% to 95% seen once. Trimming took off 5 bases at V and 4 bases at J, with 11 bases between the two ends. The CDR3 is made up of 13 amino acids. The germline CDR1 and CDR2 sequences are SEHNR and FQNEAQ (reference sequence). Sequencing used naive CD8+ T cells from PBMCs. The genes are TRBV7-9 and TRBJ1-1; D remains ambiguous. The origin of this receptor is a man aged 18 to 29 in good health. Some clones in this sample may be carry-over from other donors' samples. CDR3 sequence (DNA): TGTGCCAGCAGCCGAGGGAGTGCCACTGAAGCTTTCTTT. Encoded protein: CASSRGSATEAFF. The full variable domain, rest sourced from reference TRBV7-9 and TRBJ1-1, is DTGVSQNPRHKITKRGQNVTFRCDPISEHNRLYWYRQTLGQGPEFLTYFQNEAQLEKSRLLSDRFSAERPKGSFSTLEIQRTEQGDSAMYLCASSRGSATEAFFGQGTRLTVV.